This TCR beta chain was captured in a study of OX40 agonist ivuxolimab in advanced cancers. Study as a whole: Patients were treated with intravenous ivuxolimab, dosed at 0.01 to 10 mg/kg and infused every 2 weeks. Patients enrolled in dose escalation were diagnosed with hepatocellular carcinoma, melanoma, renal cell or head and neck cancer. Study-level findings and limits: Undetermined was the antigen specificity of the expanded peripheral T cells. Some nonresponders also had low normalized T-cell clonal expansion.

Trimming removed 4 bases at V and 4 bases at J, with 14 bases between. Germline V gives CDR1 SGHRS, CDR2 YFSETQ. The CDR3 has 15 residues. Data came from immunoSEQ multiplex PCR; TCRdb stores just in-frame clones and leaves some out. This sample carries approximately 100,000 clones, less than 95% of them seen once, and the ten largest clones take about 1.5%. On this clone: No antigen is known for it.

This sequence joins TRBV5-1 and TRBJ2-2; no firm D call. This clonotype was obtained from an adult with an advanced solid tumor such as melanoma, head and neck, liver or kidney cancer. The sequencing here drew on CD4+ or CD8+ T cells sorted from blood, taken in a trial of the OX40 agonist ivuxolimab. The CDR3 region has the DNA TGCGCCAGCAGCCCACGGATTGTTTCCACCGGGGAGCTGTTTTTT. Translated: CASSPRIVSTGELFF.